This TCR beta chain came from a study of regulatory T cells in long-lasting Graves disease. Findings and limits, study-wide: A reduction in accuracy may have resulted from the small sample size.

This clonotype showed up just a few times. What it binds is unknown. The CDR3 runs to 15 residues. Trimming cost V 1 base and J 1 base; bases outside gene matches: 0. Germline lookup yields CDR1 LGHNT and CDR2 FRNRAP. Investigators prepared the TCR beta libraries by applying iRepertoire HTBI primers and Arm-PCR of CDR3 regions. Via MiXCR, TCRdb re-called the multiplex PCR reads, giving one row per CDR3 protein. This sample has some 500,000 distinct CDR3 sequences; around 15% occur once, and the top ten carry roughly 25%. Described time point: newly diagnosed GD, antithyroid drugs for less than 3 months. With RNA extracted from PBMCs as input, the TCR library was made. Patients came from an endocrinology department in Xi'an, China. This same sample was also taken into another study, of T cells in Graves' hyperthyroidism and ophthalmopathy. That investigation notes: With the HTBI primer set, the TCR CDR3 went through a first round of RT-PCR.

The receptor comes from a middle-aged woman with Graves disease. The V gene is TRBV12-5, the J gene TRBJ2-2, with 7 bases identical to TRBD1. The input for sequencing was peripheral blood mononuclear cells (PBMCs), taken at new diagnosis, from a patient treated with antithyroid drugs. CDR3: CASGLGTGNTGELFF. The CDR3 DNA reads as TGTGCTAGTGGTTTGGGGACAGGGAACACCGGGGAGCTGTTTTTT.